These T cell receptor beta chains were read from a single sample in a study of neurological immune-mediated disorders. A single record per CDR3 protein comes from TCRdb applying MiXCR to the 5' RACE reads. The sample has tens of thousands of distinct CDR3 sequences; about 1.8% are singletons. Sequencing was done on a sample of PBMCs. Receptors originate from a woman in her thirties or forties with multiple sclerosis. Each CDR3 is given with its conserved first and last residue. The order of the fields is CDR3 protein, J gene, D gene, V gene. D genes are given only for firm matches.

CDR3 protein: CSATRGGGAFEQYF; J gene: TRBJ2-7; D gene: TRBD2; V gene: TRBV20-1
CDR3 protein: CSASRRQGADNTEAFF; J gene: TRBJ1-1; D gene: TRBD1; V gene: TRBV20-1
CDR3 protein: CASSGRGQYEQYF; J gene: TRBJ2-7; D gene: TRBD1; V gene: TRBV5-1
CDR3 protein: CASSKPGNEQFF; J gene: TRBJ2-1; D gene: -; V gene: TRBV5-4
CDR3 protein: CASSQAPHRGLGSGELFF; J gene: TRBJ2-2; D gene: TRBD1; V gene: TRBV4-1
CDR3 protein: CSASNYGYTF; J gene: TRBJ1-2; D gene: -; V gene: TRBV20-1
CDR3 protein: CASSPREEEGYGYTF; J gene: TRBJ1-2; D gene: -; V gene: TRBV18
CDR3 protein: CASSPWTANTGELFF; J gene: TRBJ2-2; D gene: -; V gene: TRBV6-6
CDR3 protein: CASSVGTGGFHEQYF; J gene: TRBJ2-7; D gene: TRBD1; V gene: TRBV9
CDR3 protein: CSARESQGYNTGELFF; J gene: TRBJ2-2; D gene: -; V gene: TRBV20-1
CDR3 protein: CASSQAVGLAGGLPYNEQFF; J gene: TRBJ2-1; D gene: TRBD2; V gene: TRBV4-1
CDR3 protein: CASSVGGYGYTF; J gene: TRBJ1-2; D gene: -; V gene: TRBV9
CDR3 protein: CSASQSSYNSPLHF; J gene: TRBJ1-6; D gene: -; V gene: TRBV20-1
CDR3 protein: CSASSPQGIEETQYF; J gene: TRBJ2-5; D gene: -; V gene: TRBV20-1
CDR3 protein: CSASGGPSTGDTQYF; J gene: TRBJ2-3; D gene: -; V gene: TRBV20-1
CDR3 protein: CASSLAGVILDTQYF; J gene: TRBJ2-3; D gene: TRBD2; V gene: TRBV14
CDR3 protein: CASSFGPNNEQFF; J gene: TRBJ2-1; D gene: -; V gene: TRBV5-1
CDR3 protein: CASSPGEGRGNTEAFF; J gene: TRBJ1-1; D gene: -; V gene: TRBV11-3
CDR3 protein: CASSPEGQGSPLHF; J gene: TRBJ1-6; D gene: -; V gene: TRBV18
CDR3 protein: CSARDRSGETQYF; J gene: TRBJ2-5; D gene: TRBD1; V gene: TRBV20-1
CDR3 protein: CASSAIQGISSGANVLTF; J gene: TRBJ2-6; D gene: TRBD1; V gene: TRBV12-3/TRBV12-4
CDR3 protein: CASSYPLGGYTF; J gene: TRBJ1-2; D gene: -; V gene: TRBV5-1
CDR3 protein: CASTPGYSNQPQHF; J gene: TRBJ1-5; D gene: -; V gene: TRBV2
CDR3 protein: CASSLLDREGVNEQFF; J gene: TRBJ2-1; D gene: -; V gene: TRBV5-1
CDR3 protein: CASSEGDRPYNEQFF; J gene: TRBJ2-1; D gene: TRBD1; V gene: TRBV10-2
CDR3 protein: CASSLLVGHTEAFF; J gene: TRBJ1-1; D gene: -; V gene: TRBV5-1